The source of this T cell receptor (beta chain) is a study of blood T cells in healthy people across ages. The V segment lost 1 base and the J segment 4 bases; nucleotides outside the gene matches: 15. The germline CDR1 and CDR2 sequences are SNHLY and FYNNEI. The CDR3 is 18 residues long. With a J-beta primer mix and a sample-barcoded 5' primer, a second PCR ran roughly 6 to 12 cycles. TCRdb analysed the 5' RACE reads with MiXCR anew, one entry per CDR3 protein. The profile shows approximately 810,000 distinct CDR3 sequences, around 36% of them singletons. General study results and limits: The study could not conclusively compare naive and antigen-experienced cells, given its unsorted PBMCs. A strong correlation was found between TCR beta diversity and the percentage of naive T cells.

This clonotype turned up a few times. Its cognate antigen is unknown. The chain is built from TRBV2 and TRBJ2-5; 7 bases match TRBD1. The specimen sequenced was blood. This receptor was taken from a man aged 18-30 years in good health. Here the CDR3 DNA reads TGTGCCAGCAGTGAAGGACCCAACGCGGACAGGTCAATAGAGACCCAGTACTTC. Its protein product is CASSEGPNADRSIETQYF.